The rows below give T cell receptor beta chains drawn from one sample of a study of T cell repertoires in cytomegalovirus infection. For these receptors, no antigen is known. Via MiXCR, TCRdb re-called the reads, giving one row per CDR3 protein. Of 900,000 to 950,000 distinct CDR3 sequences in the sample, approximately 30% are singletons; the top ten hold around an eighth. The sequencing here drew on cultured CD8+ T cells from PBMCs, taken from culture after CMV antigen stimulation. The receptors stem from a human donor in good health (CMV status not recorded). Some clones in this sample may be carry-over from other donors' samples. CDR3s include the opening cysteine and the closing phenylalanine or tryptophan. The D gene is left open where the match is weak. Rows give clone size only sometimes, using once, few, many, or a class for an expanded clone.

clone_size	v_call	d_call	j_call	cdr3_aa	cdr3_nt
NA	TRBV6-5	NA	TRBJ1-4	CASSLTRPTWNEKLFF	TGTGCCAGCAGCCTAACCCGGCCTACTTGGAACGAAAAACTGTTTTTT
NA	TRBV11-2	TRBD1	TRBJ2-3	CASSLRYGTDKDTQYF	TGTGCCAGCAGCCTACGCTACGGGACAGATAAAGATACGCAGTATTTT
few	TRBV10-3	TRBD2	TRBJ2-3	CAISEPPTSGAGDTQYF	TGTGCCATCAGTGAGCCCCCGACTAGCGGGGCGGGAGATACGCAGTATTTT
few	TRBV7-3	NA	TRBJ1-1	CASSPLGGLSTEAFF	TGTGCCAGCAGCCCACTCGGGGGGCTGAGCACTGAAGCTTTCTTT
few	TRBV7-6	TRBD1	TRBJ2-5	CASSPRTGGKTQYF	TGTGCCAGCAGCCCCCGGACAGGGGGAAAGACCCAGTACTTC
NA	TRBV6-1	NA	TRBJ1-2	CASSEWFRIYGYTF	TGTGCCAGCAGTGAATGGTTTCGGATCTATGGCTACACCTTC
NA	TRBV29-1	NA	TRBJ2-5	CSVGKETQYF	TGCAGCGTTGGGAAAGAGACCCAGTACTTC
many	TRBV12-3/TRBV12-4	TRBD2	TRBJ2-2	CASSFLGLDTGELFF	TGTGCCAGCAGTTTTCTCGGACTAGACACCGGGGAGCTGTTTTTT
few	TRBV7-6	NA	TRBJ1-4	CASSQPGRRGGEKLFF	TGTGCCAGCAGCCAGCCGGGACGCCGGGGAGGTGAAAAACTGTTTTTT
once	TRBV2	TRBD1	TRBJ2-5	CASSALGTDQETQYF	TGTGCCAGCAGCGCCCTAGGGACAGACCAAGAGACCCAGTACTTC
NA	TRBV18	NA	TRBJ1-1	CASSPQGVYETVWPNTEAFF	TGTGCCAGCTCACCACAGGGGGTATATGAGACAGTTTGGCCGAACACTGAAGCTTTCTTT
many	TRBV7-8	NA	TRBJ1-6	CASTLRRTGNSPLHF	TGTGCCAGCACCCTCCGGAGGACCGGGAATTCACCCCTCCACTTT